This T cell receptor (beta chain) was sequenced for a study of cytomegalovirus exposure and HLA in healthy donors. Study-wide points: An analysis done earlier found most TCR beta V segments productive about 87% or about 30% of the time. In a later analysis, TCR beta V- and J-gene trimming showed a link to a missense DCLRE1C variant. Accurate prediction of most subjects' HLA-A and HLA-B alleles from TCR beta sequences was reported.

Concerning this clone itself: Its specificity is not known.

Vbeta (60) and Jbeta (13) primers were used in the PCR. In the original processing: In a later analysis, some 10 million of 65 million to 80 million unique beta chains occurred in at least two donors. TCRdb keeps only in-frame clones here, not all; method: immunoSEQ multiplex PCR. V, J and clone size derive from that table, while D and trimming were established from the DNA sequence. The sample has roughly 200,000 clones, about four fifths seen once. From germline, CDR1 is MGHRA and CDR2 YSYEKL. The CDR3 is made up of 13 amino acids. V was pared by 3 bases and J by 1 base, with 6 bases between. The TCR comes from a man aged 30 to 39 in good health and CMV-seronegative. The material sequenced was PBMCs. This chain uses TRBV4-1 with TRBJ1-1; the D is unclear. This chain's CDR3 is CASSHRQNTEAFF. CDR3 in DNA: TGCGCCAGCAGCCACCGACAGAACACTGAAGCTTTCTTT.